This T cell receptor beta chain was found in a study of T cell repertoires in cytomegalovirus infection. Across the study: Indications came from public TCR beta signatures; they pointed to CMV infection and to a matching HLA type.

The study, taken as a whole, reports: Accumulated public TCR beta family frequency recognized individuals carrying CMV together with the relevant HLA.

Concerning this clonotype: Its antigen is unknown.

CDR1 is ENHRY, CDR2 SYGVKD, per germline. With 8 bases clipped from V and 4 bases from J, the junction kept 12 bases outside the gene matches. The CDR3 is made up of 15 amino acids. From the reads, TCRdb called clonotypes with MiXCR, one entry per CDR3 protein. The table includes about 360,000 distinct CDR3 sequences, approximately 30% detected once. The sequencing used cultured PBMCs, collected from culture after CMV antigen stimulation. This chain connects TRBV10-3 to TRBJ1-2, with 8 bases fitting TRBD1. The clonotype was recovered from a human donor in good health (CMV status not recorded). Some clones in this sample may be carry-over from other donors' samples. The CDR3 loop reads CAIPGQDPKGYGYTF. CDR3 in DNA: TGTGCCATCCCGGGACAGGACCCTAAGGGCTATGGCTACACCTTC.